This T cell receptor (beta chain) came from a study of blood T cell repertoires in COVID-19. Study details: The analysed material was cDNA or gDNA that came from T cells, B-cell-depleted T cells, or PBMCs.

This clone was detected only once. In the original analysis: Estimated nucleated cell counts came from reference gene primer amplification. Produced via immunoSEQ multiplex PCR; TCRdb's table is partial and in-frame only. From that table come the V and J calls and clone size; the DNA was used to work out D and trimming. The sample lists 140,000 to 150,000 clones, approximately 73% occurring once. The CDR3 length is 13 residues. With 5 bases removed from V and 4 bases from J, the gap between germline ends came to 10 bases. Germline V lookup: CDR1 SGHVS, CDR2 FQNEAQ. This chain links TRBV7-8 with TRBJ2-3; maybe TRBD2 (5 bases). Sequenced sample: peripheral blood. The origin of this receptor is a man in his 60s with acute or convalescent COVID-19. The CDR3 loop is CASSHGGPDTQYF. The CDR3 region has the DNA TGTGCCAGCAGCCACGGAGGTCCAGATACGCAGTATTTT.